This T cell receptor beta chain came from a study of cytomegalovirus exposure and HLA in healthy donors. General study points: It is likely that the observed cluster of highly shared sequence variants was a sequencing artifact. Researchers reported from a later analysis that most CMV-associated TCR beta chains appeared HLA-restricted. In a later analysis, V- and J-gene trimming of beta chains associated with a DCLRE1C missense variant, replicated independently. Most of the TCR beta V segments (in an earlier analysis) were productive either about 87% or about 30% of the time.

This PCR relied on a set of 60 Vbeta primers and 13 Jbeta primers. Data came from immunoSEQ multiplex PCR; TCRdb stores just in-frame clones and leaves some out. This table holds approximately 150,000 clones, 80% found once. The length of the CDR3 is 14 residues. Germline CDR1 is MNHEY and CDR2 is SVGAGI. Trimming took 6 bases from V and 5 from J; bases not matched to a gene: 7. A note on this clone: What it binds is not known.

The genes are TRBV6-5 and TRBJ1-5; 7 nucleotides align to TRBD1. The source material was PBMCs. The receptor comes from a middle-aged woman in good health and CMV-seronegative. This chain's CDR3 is CASSGTVPDQPQHF. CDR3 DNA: TGTGCCAGCAGCGGGACAGTACCTGATCAGCCCCAGCATTTT.